This T cell receptor (beta chain) is drawn from a study of blood T cell repertoires in COVID-19. In the study overall: Samples taken during acute and convalescent COVID-19 were collected in the United States, Italy and Spain. Nucleic acid was either cDNA or gDNA, and it came from T cells, B-cell-depleted T cells, or PBMCs.

The V gene end was trimmed by 1 base and the J gene end by 2 bases; junction bases not matched to a gene: 4. Per germline, CDR1 SGHRS and CDR2 YFSETQ. CDR3 length: 16 amino acids. Original data processing: For nucleated cells, counts were estimated from reference gene primer amplification. Sequencing used immunoSEQ multiplex PCR; TCRdb keeps in-frame clones, though not all of them. Clonal size and the V and J genes are those of that table, whereas D and trimming came from the DNA. The table shows 150,000 or so clones, with about four fifths occurring only once. Sequencing was done on a sample of peripheral blood. This clonotype was obtained from a human donor with acute or convalescent COVID-19. The donor label of this sample is uncertain. The rearrangement uses TRBV5-1 and TRBJ2-5, with 11 bases lining up with TRBD1. This chain's CDR3 is CASSLSGQGGQETQYF. Written as DNA, the CDR3 is TGCGCCAGCAGCTTGTCGGGACAGGGGGGTCAAGAGACCCAGTACTTC.